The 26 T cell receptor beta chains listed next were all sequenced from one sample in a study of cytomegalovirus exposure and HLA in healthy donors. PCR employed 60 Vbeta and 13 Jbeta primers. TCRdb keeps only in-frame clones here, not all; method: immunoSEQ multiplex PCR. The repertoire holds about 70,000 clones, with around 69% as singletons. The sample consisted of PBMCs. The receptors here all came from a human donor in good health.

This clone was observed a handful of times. Written as DNA, the CDR3 is TGCAGCGTTGAGGGCAGGGGGTTATACACTGAAGCTTTCTTT. This gives the protein CSVEGRGLYTEAFF. V gene TRBV29-1 combines with J gene TRBJ1-1, with 7 positions matching TRBD1. CDR1 SQVTM and CDR2 ANQGSEA come from the germline V gene. V shed 3 bases, J shed 3 bases, and the junction held 7 bases outside the gene matches. The CDR3 extends over 14 amino acids.

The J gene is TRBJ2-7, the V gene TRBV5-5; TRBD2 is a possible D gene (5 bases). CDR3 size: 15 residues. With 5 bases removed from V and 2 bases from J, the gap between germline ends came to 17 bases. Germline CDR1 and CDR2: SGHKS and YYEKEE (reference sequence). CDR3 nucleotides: TGTGCCAGCAGTCGATACTCGGACGGGACCTACGAGCAGTACTTC. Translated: CASSRYSDGTYEQYF.

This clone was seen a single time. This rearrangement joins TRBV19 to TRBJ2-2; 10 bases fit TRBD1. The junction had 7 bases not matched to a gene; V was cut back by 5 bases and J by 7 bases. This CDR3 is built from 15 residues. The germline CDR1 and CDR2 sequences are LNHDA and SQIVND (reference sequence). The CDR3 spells CASSVTGGGIGELFF. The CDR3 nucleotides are TGTGCCAGTAGTGTGACAGGGGGCGGCATCGGGGAGCTGTTTTTT.

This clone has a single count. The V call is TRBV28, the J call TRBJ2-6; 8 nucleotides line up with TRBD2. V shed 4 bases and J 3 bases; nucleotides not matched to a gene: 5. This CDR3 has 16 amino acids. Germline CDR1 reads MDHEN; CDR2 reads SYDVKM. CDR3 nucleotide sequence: TGTGCCAGCAGTTCCGGGGGGGCCGGTGGGGCCAACGTCCTGACTTTC. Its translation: CASSSGGAGGANVLTF.

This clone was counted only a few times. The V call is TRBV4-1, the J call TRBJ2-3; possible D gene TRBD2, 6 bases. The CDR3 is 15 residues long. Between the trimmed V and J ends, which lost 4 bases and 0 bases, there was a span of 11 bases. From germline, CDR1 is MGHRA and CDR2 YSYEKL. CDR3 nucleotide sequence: TGCGCCAGCAGCCCCCGGGACTTCAGCACAGATACGCAGTATTTT. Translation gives CASSPRDFSTDTQYF.

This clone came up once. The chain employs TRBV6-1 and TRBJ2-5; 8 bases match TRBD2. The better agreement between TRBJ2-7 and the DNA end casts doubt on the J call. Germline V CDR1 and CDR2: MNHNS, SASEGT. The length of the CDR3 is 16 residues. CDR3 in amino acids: CASSENGRGGRYEQYF. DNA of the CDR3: TGTGCCAGCAGTGAAAACGGGAGGGGGGGGCGGTACGAGCAGTACTTC.

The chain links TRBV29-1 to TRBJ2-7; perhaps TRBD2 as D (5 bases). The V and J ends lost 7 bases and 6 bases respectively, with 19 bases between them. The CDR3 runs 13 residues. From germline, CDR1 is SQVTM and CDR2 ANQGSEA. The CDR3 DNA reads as TGCAGCGCCTTTAGTGGGAGCACTGGCGAGCAGTACTTC. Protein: CSAFSGSTGEQYF.

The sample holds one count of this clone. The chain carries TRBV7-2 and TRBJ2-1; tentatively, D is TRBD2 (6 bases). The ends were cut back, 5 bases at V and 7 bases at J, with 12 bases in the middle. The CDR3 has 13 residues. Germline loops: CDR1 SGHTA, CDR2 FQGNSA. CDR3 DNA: TGTGCCAGCAGCCGGAGGGCGGGAAATGAGCAGTTCTTC. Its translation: CASSRRAGNEQFF.

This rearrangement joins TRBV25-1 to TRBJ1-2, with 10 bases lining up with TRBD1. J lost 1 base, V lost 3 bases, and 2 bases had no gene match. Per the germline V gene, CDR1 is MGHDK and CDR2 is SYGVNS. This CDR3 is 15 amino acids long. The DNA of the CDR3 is TGTGCCAGCAGTGATAGGGACAGGGGTAACTATGGCTACACCTTC. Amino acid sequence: CASSDRDRGNYGYTF.

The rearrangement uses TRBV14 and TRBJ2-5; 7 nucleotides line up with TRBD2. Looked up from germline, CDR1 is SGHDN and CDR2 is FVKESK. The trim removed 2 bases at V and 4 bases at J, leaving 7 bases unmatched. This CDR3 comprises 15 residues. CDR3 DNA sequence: TGTGCCAGCAGCCAACACACGGGAGGCCCAGAGACCCAGTACTTC. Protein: CASSQHTGGPETQYF.

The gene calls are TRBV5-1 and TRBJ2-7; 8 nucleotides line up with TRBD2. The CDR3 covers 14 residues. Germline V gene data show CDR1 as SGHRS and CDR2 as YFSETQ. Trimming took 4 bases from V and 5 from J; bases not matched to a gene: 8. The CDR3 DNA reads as TGCGCCAGCAGCCGTAGCGGGATAGTAGACGAGCAGTACTTC. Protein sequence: CASSRSGIVDEQYF. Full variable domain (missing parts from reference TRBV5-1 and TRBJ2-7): KAGVTQTPRYLIKTRGQQVTLSCSPISGHRSVSWYQQTPGQGLQFLFEYFSETQRNKGNFPGRFSGRQFSNSRSEMNVSTLELGDSALYLCASSRSGIVDEQYFGPGTRLTVT.

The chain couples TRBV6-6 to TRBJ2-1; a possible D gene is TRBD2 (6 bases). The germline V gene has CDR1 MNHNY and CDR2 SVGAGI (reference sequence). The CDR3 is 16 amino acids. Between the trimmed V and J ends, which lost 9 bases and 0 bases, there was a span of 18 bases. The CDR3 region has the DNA TGTGCCAGTTGGCGCGCTAGCGCGAGCTCCTACAATGAGCAGTTCTTC. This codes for CASWRASASSYNEQFF.

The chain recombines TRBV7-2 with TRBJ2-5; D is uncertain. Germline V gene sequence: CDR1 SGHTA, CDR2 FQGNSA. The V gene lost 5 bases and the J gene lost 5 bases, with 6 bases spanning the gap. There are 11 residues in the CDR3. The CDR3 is CASSLLETQYF. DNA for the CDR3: TGTGCCAGCAGCCTCCTTGAGACCCAGTACTTC. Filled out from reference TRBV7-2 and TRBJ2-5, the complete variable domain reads GAGVSQSPSNKVTEKGKDVELRCDPISGHTALYWYRQSLGQGLEFLIYFQGNSAPDKSGLPSDRFSAERTGGSVSTLTIQRTQQEDSAVYLCASSLLETQYFGPGTRLLVL.

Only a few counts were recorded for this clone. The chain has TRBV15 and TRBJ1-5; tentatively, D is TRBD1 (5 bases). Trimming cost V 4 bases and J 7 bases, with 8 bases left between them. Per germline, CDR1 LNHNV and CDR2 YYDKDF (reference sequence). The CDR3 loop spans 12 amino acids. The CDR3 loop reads CATSKRQQPQHF. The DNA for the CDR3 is TGTGCCACCAGCAAACGACAGCAGCCCCAGCATTTT.

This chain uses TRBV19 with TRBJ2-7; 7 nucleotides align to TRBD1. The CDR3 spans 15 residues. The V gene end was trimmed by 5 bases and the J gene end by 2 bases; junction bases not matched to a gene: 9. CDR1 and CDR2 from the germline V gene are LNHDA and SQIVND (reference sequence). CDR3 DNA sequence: TGTGCCAGTAGTTTTTCAGGGGGAAGCCCCTACGAGCAGTACTTC. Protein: CASSFSGGSPYEQYF.

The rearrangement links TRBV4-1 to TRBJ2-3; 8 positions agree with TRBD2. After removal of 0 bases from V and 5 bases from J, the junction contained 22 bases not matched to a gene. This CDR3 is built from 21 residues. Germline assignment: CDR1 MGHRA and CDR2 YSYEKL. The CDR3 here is CASSQDRGAGDLMAGQDTQYF. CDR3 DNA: TGCGCCAGCAGCCAAGATCGAGGAGCGGGAGATCTCATGGCAGGGCAAGATACGCAGTATTTT.

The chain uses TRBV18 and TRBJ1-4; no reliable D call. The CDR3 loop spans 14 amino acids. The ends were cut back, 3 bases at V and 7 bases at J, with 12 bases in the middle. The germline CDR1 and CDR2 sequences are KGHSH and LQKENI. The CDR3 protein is CASSPGREIEKLFF. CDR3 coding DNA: TGTGCCAGCTCACCTGGGAGGGAAATTGAAAAACTGTTTTTT.

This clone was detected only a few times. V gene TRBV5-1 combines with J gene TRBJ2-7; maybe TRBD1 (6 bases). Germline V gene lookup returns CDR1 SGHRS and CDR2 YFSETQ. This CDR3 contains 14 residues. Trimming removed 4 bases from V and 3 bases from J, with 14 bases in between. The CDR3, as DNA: TGCGCCAGCAGCGTCGGCCGGGACAACTACGAGCAGTACTTC. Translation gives CASSVGRDNYEQYF.

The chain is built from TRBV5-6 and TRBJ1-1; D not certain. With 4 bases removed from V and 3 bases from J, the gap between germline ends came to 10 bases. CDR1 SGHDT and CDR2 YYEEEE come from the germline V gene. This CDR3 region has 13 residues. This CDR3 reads CASSREWDTEAFF. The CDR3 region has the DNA TGTGCCAGCAGCCGGGAGTGGGACACTGAAGCTTTCTTT.

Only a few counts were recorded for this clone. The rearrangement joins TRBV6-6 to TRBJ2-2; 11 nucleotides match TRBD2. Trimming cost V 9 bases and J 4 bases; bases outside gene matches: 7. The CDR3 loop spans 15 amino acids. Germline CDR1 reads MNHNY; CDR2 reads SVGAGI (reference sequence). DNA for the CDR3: TGTGCCAGTGGCAAGGGACTAGCGGTCACCGGGGAGCTGTTTTTT. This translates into CASGKGLAVTGELFF.

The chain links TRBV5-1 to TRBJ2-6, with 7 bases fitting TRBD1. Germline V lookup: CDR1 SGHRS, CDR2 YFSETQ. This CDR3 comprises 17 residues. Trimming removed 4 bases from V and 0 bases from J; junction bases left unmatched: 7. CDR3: CASSARQGPSGANVLTF. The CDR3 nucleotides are TGCGCCAGCAGCGCCCGACAGGGTCCCTCTGGGGCCAACGTCCTGACTTTC.

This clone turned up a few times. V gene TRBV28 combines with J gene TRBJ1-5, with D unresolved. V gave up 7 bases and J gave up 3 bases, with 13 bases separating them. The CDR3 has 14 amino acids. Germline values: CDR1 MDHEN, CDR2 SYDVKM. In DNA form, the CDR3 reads TGTGCCAGCACCCCCCAGTTGGCCAATCAGCCCCAGCATTTT. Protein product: CASTPQLANQPQHF.

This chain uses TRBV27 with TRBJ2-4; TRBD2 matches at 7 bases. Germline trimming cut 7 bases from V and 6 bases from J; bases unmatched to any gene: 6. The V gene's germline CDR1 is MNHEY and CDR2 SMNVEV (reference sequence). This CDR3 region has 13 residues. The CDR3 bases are TGTGCCAGCAAAGGTGGGGGGGGAAACATTCAGTACTTC. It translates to CASKGGGGNIQYF.

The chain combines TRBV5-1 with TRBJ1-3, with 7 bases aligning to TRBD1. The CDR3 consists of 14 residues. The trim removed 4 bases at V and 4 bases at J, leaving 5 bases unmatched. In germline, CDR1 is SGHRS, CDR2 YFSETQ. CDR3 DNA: TGCGCCAGCAGCCCGGACAGGTTAGGAAACACCATATATTTT. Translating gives CASSPDRLGNTIYF.

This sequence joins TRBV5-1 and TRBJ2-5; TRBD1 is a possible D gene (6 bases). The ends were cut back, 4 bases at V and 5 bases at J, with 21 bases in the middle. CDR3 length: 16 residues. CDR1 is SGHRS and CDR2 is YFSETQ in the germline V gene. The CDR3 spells CASSLLGAGGGETQYF. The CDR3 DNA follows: TGCGCCAGCAGCCTCCTAGGGGCTGGGGGCGGGGAGACCCAGTACTTC. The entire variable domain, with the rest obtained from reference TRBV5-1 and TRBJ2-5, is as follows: KAGVTQTPRYLIKTRGQQVTLSCSPISGHRSVSWYQQTPGQGLQFLFEYFSETQRNKGNFPGRFSGRQFSNSRSEMNVSTLELGDSALYLCASSLLGAGGGETQYFGPGTRLLVL.

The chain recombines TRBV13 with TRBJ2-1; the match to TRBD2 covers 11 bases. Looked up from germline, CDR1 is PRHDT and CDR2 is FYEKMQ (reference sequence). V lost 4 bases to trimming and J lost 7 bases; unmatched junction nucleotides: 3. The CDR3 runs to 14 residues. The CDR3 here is CASSSRLAGNEQFF. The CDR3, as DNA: TGTGCCAGCAGCTCCCGACTAGCGGGGAATGAGCAGTTCTTC.